These T cell receptor beta chains were read from a single sample in a study of CD8+ T cells in alopecia areata. The method was immunoSEQ multiplex PCR; TCRdb's version includes in-frame clones alone and lacks a portion of them. The sample holds 180,000 or so clones, more than 60% seen once. Sequencing was performed on CD4+ T cells sorted from blood, taken at week 0. These receptors were obtained from a human donor with alopecia areata. Both conserved end residues are part of each CDR3. The D gene is left open where the match is weak. A row's size may be missing; if present it is once, few, many or a size class.

>16|-|TRBV6-5|many|TRBJ2-3
TGTGCCAGCAGTTACGGAGGGGGACTACTCACAGATACGCAGTATTTT
CASSYGGGLLTDTQYF
>13|-|TRBV29-1|-|TRBJ1-1
TGCAGCGTTGAATCGGCGTTGAACACTGAAGCTTTCTTT
CSVESALNTEAFF
>14|-|TRBV7-2|-|TRBJ1-1
TGTGCCAGCAGCCCGCAGGGTGCCTACACTGAAGCTTTCTTT
CASSPQGAYTEAFF
>15|-|TRBV29-1|-|TRBJ2-1
TGCAGCGTGAATCTCGCGGAGGGATCCTACAATGAGCAGTTCTTC
CSVNLAEGSYNEQFF
>15|-|TRBV30|few|TRBJ2-5
TGTGCCTGGAGCCGGGGGGTTAGCGGCCAGGGGTCCCAGTACTTC
CAWSRGVSGQGSQYF
>13|-|TRBV6-5|few|TRBJ1-2
TGTGCCAGCAGAAGGACAGACAACTATGGCTACACCTTC
CASRRTDNYGYTF
>13|-|TRBV27|once|TRBJ1-2
TGTGCCACTTCCTGGGGGCCAGACTATGGCTACACCTTC
CATSWGPDYGYTF
>11|-|TRBV20-1|few|TRBJ1-4
TGCAGTGCTAGAGATCTTTACGTAGTGTTTTTT
CSARDLYVVFF
>14|-|TRBV4-3|-|TRBJ1-6
TGCGCCAGCAGCCAAGAGGGTCGGCGTTCACCCCTCCACTTT
CASSQEGRRSPLHF
>15|-|TRBV7-9|-|TRBJ2-2
TGTGCCAGCAGCTTAACCGGGACTGCTGCCGGGGAGCTGTTTTTT
CASSLTGTAAGELFF
>16|-|TRBV30|-|TRBJ2-3
TGTGCCTGGACGTACTGGACCGTTCTTGGCACAGATACGCAGTATTTT
CAWTYWTVLGTDTQYF
>13|-|TRBV30|-|TRBJ2-5
TGTGCCTGGAGTGTACTCGGAAGGGAGACCCAGTACTTC
CAWSVLGRETQYF
>14|TRBD1|TRBV6-5|-|TRBJ2-2
TGTGCCGTAGGCCCGCCGGGACAGTATCAGGAGCTGTTTTTT
CAVGPPGQYQELFF
>14|TRBD1|TRBV29-1|-|TRBJ1-5
TGCAGCGTCCTGGACAGGGAAGGGAATCAGCCCCAGCATTTT
CSVLDREGNQPQHF
>14|TRBD2|TRBV5-1|-|TRBJ2-7
TGCGCCAGCAGCTTAGAGGGGAGGGGATACGAGCAGTACTTC
CASSLEGRGYEQYF
>13|TRBD2|TRBV13|-|TRBJ2-7
TGTGCCAGCAGCATCAGCGGGACGGCTGAGCAGTACTTC
CASSISGTAEQYF
>15|-|TRBV9|-|TRBJ2-1
TGTGCCAGCAGCGTAGCGGGTCTCTCCGTACATGAGCAGTTCTTC
CASSVAGLSVHEQFF
>15|-|TRBV6-1|few|TRBJ2-2
TGTGCCAGCAGTGAAAGGACACTCAACACCGGGGAGCTGTTTTTT
CASSERTLNTGELFF
>15|-|TRBV4-1|few|TRBJ1-1
TGCGCCAGCAGCCAAGAGGAGGGGATGAACACTGAAGCTTTCTTT
CASSQEEGMNTEAFF
>13|TRBD1|TRBV29-1|few|TRBJ1-1
TGCAGCGTTTGGGACAGTGGATCCACTGAAGCTTTCTTT
CSVWDSGSTEAFF